Included here is one T cell receptor beta chain sequence, with context. The antigen is not known. V dropped 6 bases and J dropped 5 bases, with 17 bases sitting between them. Germline lookup yields CDR1 MNHEY and CDR2 SVGAGI. This CDR3 has 15 amino acids. These data belong to a study of shared clonotypes between healthy human individuals. Study-level results: Among donors, the sharing of clonotypes was expected to be influenced by sequencing depth.

Data came from immunoSEQ multiplex PCR; TCRdb stores just in-frame clones and leaves some out. The sample lists more than 2,000,000 clones; 90% to 95% were seen once. This sequence was found in a man aged 18 to 30 in good health. Some clones in this sample may be carry-over from other donors' samples. The chain links TRBV6-5 to TRBJ2-1; the D is unclear. The specimen was naive CD4+ T cells from PBMCs. Noted subset: CD45RA+ positively selected. CDR3 residues: CASSLFRGNNNEQFF. CDR3 bases: TGTGCCAGCAGCCTATTTAGAGGAAACAACAATGAGCAGTTCTTC.